These T cell receptor beta chains were read from a single sample in a study of a mutant IDH1 vaccine in newly diagnosed glioma. These receptors' antigens are unknown. The assay was immunoSEQ multiplex PCR, and TCRdb's table has in-frame clones only and misses some. The data contain roughly 60,000 clones, about 81% of them singletons. Specimen: PBMCs, collected from a glioma patient whose treatment included an IDH1 peptide vaccine. Receptor source: a woman aged 45-60 years with glioma. Both conserved end residues are part of each CDR3. Each record gives: V gene, J gene, CDR3 protein.

TRBV27	TRBJ2-7	CASSGPNRETSEQYF
TRBV19	TRBJ1-2	CASSIPGTVYGYTF
TRBV5-4	TRBJ2-2	CASSPRVVTGELFF
TRBV5-1	TRBJ2-2	CASSLTHTGELFF
TRBV27	TRBJ1-4	CASRPGDLNNEKLFF
TRBV19	TRBJ2-7	CASSTQGFWNEQYF
TRBV15	TRBJ2-6	CATTPGGSGANVLTF
TRBV25-1	TRBJ2-6	CASARSGANVLTF
TRBV10-3	TRBJ2-7	CAISRGQWSYEQYF
TRBV5-1	TRBJ1-2	CASSPGGSSYGYTF
TRBV27	TRBJ1-5	CASSSPQQGVNQPQHF